A single sample gave rise to the 32 T cell receptor beta chains below, sequenced in a study of cytomegalovirus exposure and HLA in healthy donors. In the PCR, 60 Vbeta and 13 Jbeta primers were used. The assay was immunoSEQ multiplex PCR, and TCRdb's table has in-frame clones only and misses some. The sample contains around 87,000 clones, over 70% of which appear only once. Sequences were obtained from PBMCs. These TCRs come from a girl aged 2 to 10 in good health and CMV-seropositive.

The rearrangement uses TRBV25-1 and TRBJ2-7, with D possibly matching TRBD1 (5 bases). This CDR3 comprises 12 residues. V was shortened by 5 bases and J by 9 bases, with 14 bases between the two germline ends. CDR1 MGHDK and CDR2 SYGVNS come from the germline V gene. CDR3 amino acids: CASSWGAGWQYF. The CDR3 DNA sequence: TGTGCCAGCAGTTGGGGCGCAGGATGGCAGTACTTC.

The chain joins TRBV27 to TRBJ1-2; 8 bases line up with TRBD1. After removal of 6 bases from V and 4 bases from J, the junction contained 10 bases not matched to a gene. This CDR3 is built from 15 residues. The germline V gene encodes CDR1 MNHEY and CDR2 SMNVEV (reference sequence). The CDR3 bases are TGTGCCAGCAGAACTATCCAGGGGGCGGGCTATGGCTACACCTTC. Translated, it gives CASRTIQGAGYGYTF.

The CDR3 nucleotides read TGCAGCGTTGAAGATCGAGCGGGAGGGGAGACCCAGTACTTC. Protein sequence: CSVEDRAGGETQYF. V gene TRBV29-1 combines with J gene TRBJ2-5, with TRBD2 identical over 10 bases. Per germline, CDR1 SQVTM and CDR2 ANQGSEA. V trimming: 0 bases; J trimming: 5 bases; junction bases outside the gene matches: 3. The CDR3 consists of 14 residues.

The J gene is TRBJ1-1, the V gene TRBV29-1; TRBD1 matches at 7 bases. The CDR3 contains 15 residues. Trimming took 7 bases from V and 0 from J; bases not matched to a gene: 11. From germline, CDR1 is SQVTM and CDR2 ANQGSEA. The CDR3 DNA is TGCAGCGCTAGAGAGGGACAGCGCATGAACACTGAAGCTTTCTTT. It specifies CSAREGQRMNTEAFF.

CDR3: CASSESSTSDHEQYF. The CDR3 DNA sequence: TGCGCCAGCAGCGAAAGCTCTACTAGCGACCACGAGCAGTACTTC. This chain links TRBV10-1 with TRBJ2-7, with 7 bases identical to TRBD2. This CDR3 comprises 15 residues. Per germline, CDR1 WNHNN and CDR2 SYGVQD (reference sequence). With V trimmed by 6 bases and J by 5 bases, 13 bases remained unmatched.

The V call is TRBV7-2, the J call TRBJ1-1; 9 nucleotides align to TRBD1. CDR1 and CDR2 (germline): SGHTA, FQGNSA. CDR3 length equals 17 residues. V lost 1 base, J lost 4 bases, and 10 bases stayed unmatched. As DNA, the CDR3 is TGTGCCAGCAGCTTAGTCGGGACAGGGAGAAGTGGCACTGAAGCTTTCTTT. Its protein is CASSLVGTGRSGTEAFF.

The chain couples TRBV11-2 to TRBJ2-1; TRBD2 is a possible D gene (7 bases). The CDR3 consists of 16 residues. The germline V gene encodes CDR1 SGHAT and CDR2 FQNNGV. Between the trimmed V and J ends, which lost 2 bases and 6 bases, there was a span of 17 bases. CDR3 sequence (DNA): TGTGCCAGCAGCTTAAGGGAGGGGGAGATGGGCAATGAGCAGTTCTTC. Residues: CASSLREGEMGNEQFF.

This chain uses TRBV18 with TRBJ1-1; D gene ambiguous. Germline CDR1 KGHSH, CDR2 LQKENI. The length of the CDR3 is 14 residues. The germline V and J ends were trimmed by 3 bases and 5 bases, with 13 bases remaining between them. DNA of the CDR3: TGTGCCAGCTCACCGCGGGTGTTTGAAACTGAAGCTTTCTTT. Its protein product is CASSPRVFETEAFF.

The gene calls are TRBV5-1 and TRBJ1-1; the D gene is possibly TRBD1 (5 bases). Germline V gene lookup returns CDR1 SGHRS and CDR2 YFSETQ. CDR3 length equals 15 residues. Trimming left V 4 bases short and J 5 bases short, with 18 bases between. CDR3 sequence reads: CASSTGTQRGTEAFF. As DNA, the CDR3 is TGCGCCAGCAGCACCGGGACCCAACGGGGGACTGAAGCTTTCTTT.

The genes are TRBV6-1 and TRBJ2-7, with D possibly being TRBD1 (5 bases). The CDR3 extends over 13 amino acids. V dropped 7 bases and J dropped 5 bases, with 15 bases sitting between them. The germline V gene has CDR1 MNHNS and CDR2 SASEGT. This chain's CDR3 is CASMGWGSDEQYF. The CDR3 DNA reads TGTGCCAGCATGGGGTGGGGCAGCGACGAGCAGTACTTC.

This clone was detected once. The V gene is TRBV9, the J gene TRBJ1-3; D uncertain. CDR3 length: 17 residues. V lost 0 bases to trimming and J lost 0 bases, with 13 bases between them. CDR1 and CDR2 from the germline V gene are SGDLS and YYNGEE. The CDR3: CASSVGPPSYSGNTIYF. CDR3 DNA: TGTGCCAGCAGCGTAGGCCCCCCGTCCTACTCTGGAAACACCATATATTTT.

This chain connects TRBV27 to TRBJ2-7; maybe TRBD2 (6 bases). The CDR3 is made up of 12 amino acids. Germline V gene lookup returns CDR1 MNHEY and CDR2 SMNVEV (reference sequence). V was cut by 2 bases and J by 7 bases, with 9 bases left in between. CDR3 DNA sequence: TGTGCCAGCAGTTTAAGGGCGGGGGAGCAGTACTTC. Translated: CASSLRAGEQYF.

The V call is TRBV7-9, the J call TRBJ1-3, with D unclear. CDR1 is SEHNR and CDR2 is FQNEAQ in the germline V gene (reference sequence). This CDR3 contains 12 residues. CDR3 loop: CASLDSGNTIYF. CDR3 in DNA: TGTGCGAGCTTAGACTCTGGAAACACCATATATTTT.

The gene calls are TRBV4-1 and TRBJ2-7; D is perhaps TRBD2 (6 bases). Trimming shortened V by 1 base and J by 3 bases, and 10 bases separated the two germline ends. CDR3 length: 14 residues. Germline V gene data show CDR1 as MGHRA and CDR2 as YSYEKL. The CDR3 bases are TGCGCCAGCAGCCAAGGCCCGGGGGACTACGAGCAGTACTTC. Its translation is CASSQGPGDYEQYF.

The genes are TRBV7-9 and TRBJ2-1; no definite D call. The CDR3 covers 8 residues. Germline V gene lookup returns CDR1 SEHNR and CDR2 FQNEAQ (reference sequence). V shed 10 bases and J shed 10 bases, with 5 bases lying between them. CDR3 DNA: TGTGCCACACAGGAGCAGTTCTTC. Its translation is CATQEQFF.

This clone was detected once. The chain links TRBV30 to TRBJ1-3, with no clear D. This CDR3 comprises 15 residues. The germline CDR1 and CDR2 sequences are GTSNPN and SVGIG (reference sequence). V shed 3 bases and J shed 0 bases, with 12 bases lying between them. The CDR3 here is CAWSPTLSSGNTIYF. DNA of the CDR3: TGTGCCTGGAGCCCCACTTTGTCCTCTGGAAACACCATATATTTT.

The genes are TRBV10-1 and TRBJ1-1; possibly TRBD1 for D (5 bases). This CDR3 is 15 amino acids long. Germline CDR1 and CDR2: WNHNN and SYGVQD (reference sequence). The germline V and J ends were trimmed by 3 bases and 3 bases, with 14 bases remaining between them. Here the CDR3 DNA reads TGCGCCAGCAGTGATTATCCCGCGGGGGACACTGAAGCTTTCTTT. Protein product: CASSDYPAGDTEAFF.

This clone was seen only once. The V and J genes are TRBV25-1 and TRBJ1-3; D is perhaps TRBD1 (5 bases). CDR3 length: 14 amino acids. Germline V lookup: CDR1 MGHDK, CDR2 SYGVNS. V lost 4 bases and J 4 bases, leaving 11 bases between the germline ends. CDR3 sequence: CASSAQALGNTIYF. CDR3 bases: TGTGCCAGCAGTGCACAGGCCCTAGGAAACACCATATATTTT.

The J gene is TRBJ2-1, the V gene TRBV29-1, with TRBD2 matching 7 bases. The CDR3 runs 13 residues. V was clipped by 7 bases and J by 0 bases; unmatched bases: 3. Germline V CDR1 and CDR2: SQVTM, ANQGSEA. CDR3 nucleotides: TGCAGCGCCGGGGGGAGCTCCTACAATGAGCAGTTCTTC. It is translated as CSAGGSSYNEQFF.

The chain carries TRBV29-1 and TRBJ1-1; D may be TRBD1 (5 bases). Trimming cost V 7 bases and J 0 bases, with 12 bases left between them. This CDR3 spans 13 amino acids. CDR1 and CDR2 (germline): SQVTM, ANQGSEA. CDR3: CSGMDNLNTEAFF. The DNA for the CDR3 is TGCAGCGGCATGGACAACCTGAACACTGAAGCTTTCTTT. Combining the CDR3 with reference TRBV29-1 and TRBJ1-1 gives the whole variable domain SAVISQKPSRDICQRGTSLTIQCQVDSQVTMMFWYRQQPGQSLTLIATANQGSEATYESGFVIDKFPISRPNLTFSTLTVSNMSPEDSSIYLCSGMDNLNTEAFFGQGTRLTVV.

This rearrangement joins TRBV7-8 to TRBJ1-1, with D tentatively TRBD1 (6 bases). Trimming removed 3 bases at V and 1 base at J, with 15 bases between. The CDR3 sequence is 16 residues long. Germline assignment: CDR1 SGHVS and CDR2 FQNEAQ. DNA of the CDR3: TGTGCCAGCAGCTTGGGCAGACAGGCAAGGAACACTGAAGCTTTCTTT. Its translation: CASSLGRQARNTEAFF.

Points on this clone: The sample contains more than one DNA sequence encoding this CDR3. The J gene is TRBJ1-5, the V gene TRBV2; 7 nucleotides agree with TRBD1. J lost 1 base, V lost 5 bases, and 2 bases had no gene match. This CDR3 contains 14 residues. Germline V lookup: CDR1 SNHLY, CDR2 FYNNEI. The DNA for the CDR3 is TGTGCCAGCAGTTCGGGACAGAGCAATCAGCCCCAGCATTTT. Translated: CASSSGQSNQPQHF.

This clone was seen a few times. The chain couples TRBV28 to TRBJ1-2; D not resolved. CDR1 and CDR2 from the germline V gene are MDHEN and SYDVKM. V lost 8 bases and J 6 bases, leaving 7 bases between the germline ends. The CDR3 is 10 amino acids. CDR3 residues: CASGPDGYTF. In nucleotides, the CDR3 is TGTGCCAGCGGCCCCGATGGCTACACCTTC.

The rearrangement uses TRBV11-2 and TRBJ1-2; D possibly corresponds to TRBD1 (6 bases). This CDR3 is 17 amino acids long. In germline, CDR1 is SGHAT, CDR2 FQNNGV. V was trimmed by 1 base and J by 7 bases, leaving 22 bases between them. In DNA, the CDR3 is TGTGCCAGCAGCTTAGTAGGACAGACCCTCTTTGGAGGTGGCTACACCTTC. Residues: CASSLVGQTLFGGGYTF.

The rearrangement links TRBV28 to TRBJ2-1, with D uncertain. The CDR3 covers 17 residues. Germline V gives CDR1 MDHEN, CDR2 SYDVKM. V shed 6 bases and J shed 0 bases, with 18 bases lying between them. The CDR3 DNA is TGTGCCAGCAGCGTCTCCGCTTTCATTAGCTCCTACAATGAGCAGTTCTTC. It is translated as CASSVSAFISSYNEQFF.

The chain uses TRBV29-1 and TRBJ2-5, with 10 bases identical to TRBD1. V shed 6 bases, J shed 5 bases, and the junction held 24 bases outside the gene matches. The CDR3 extends over 19 amino acids. Germline CDR1 reads SQVTM; CDR2 reads ANQGSEA. The CDR3 DNA reads TGCAGCGTAGTTGGGACAGGGGCGCGGGGGATCTTTACTAGGGAGACCCAGTACTTC. As protein: CSVVGTGARGIFTRETQYF.

The rearrangement uses TRBV5-4 and TRBJ2-7; 9 nucleotides align to TRBD2. From germline, CDR1 is SGHNT and CDR2 YYREEE (reference sequence). The V and J ends lost 4 bases and 1 base, in that order; junction bases with no gene match: 9. This CDR3 region has 16 residues. CDR3 sequence (DNA): TGTGCCAGCAGCCCGGCCTCTAGCGGGACTTCCTACGAGCAGTACTTC. This encodes CASSPASSGTSYEQYF. The variable domain in full, completed from reference TRBV5-4 and TRBJ2-7, reads ETGVTQSPTHLIKTRGQQVTLRCSSQSGHNTVSWYQQALGQGPQFIFQYYREEENGRGNFPPRFSGLQFPNYSSELNVNALELDDSALYLCASSPASSGTSYEQYFGPGTRLTVT.

This rearrangement joins TRBV29-1 to TRBJ2-7; perhaps TRBD1 as D (7 bases). CDR1 and CDR2 from the germline V gene are SQVTM and ANQGSEA. V was shortened by 7 bases and J by 0 bases, with 16 bases between the two germline ends. This CDR3 has 14 amino acids. The CDR3, as DNA: TGCAGCGCAGGGACAGCCGGGAGCTCCTACGAGCAGTACTTC. Protein: CSAGTAGSSYEQYF.

J is TRBJ1-5 and V is TRBV7-2; 9 nucleotides line up with TRBD1. This CDR3 has 15 residues. Unmatched junction bases numbered 3, after V lost 5 bases and J lost 1 base. From germline, CDR1 is SGHTA and CDR2 FQGNSA. The CDR3 here is CASSKQGASNQPQHF. The CDR3 coding sequence is TGTGCCAGCAGCAAACAGGGGGCGAGCAATCAGCCCCAGCATTTT.

This sequence joins TRBV7-2 and TRBJ2-1; 8 positions match TRBD2. V lost 1 base, J lost 4 bases, and 6 bases stayed unmatched. The CDR3 consists of 16 residues. The germline V gene has CDR1 SGHTA and CDR2 FQGNSA. The CDR3 spells CASSLVSGGEYNEQFF. For the CDR3, the DNA is TGTGCCAGCAGCTTAGTATCGGGGGGGGAATACAATGAGCAGTTCTTC.

V is TRBV5-1 and J is TRBJ1-4, with TRBD1 as a possible D gene (5 bases). The germline V and J ends were trimmed by 4 bases and 8 bases, with 18 bases remaining between them. Per germline, CDR1 SGHRS and CDR2 YFSETQ. The CDR3 loop spans 15 amino acids. As DNA, the CDR3 is TGCGCCAGCAGCGATGGGCAGGGCCTCGAGGAAAAACTGTTTTTT. It codes for CASSDGQGLEEKLFF.

The chain couples TRBV29-1 to TRBJ2-7, with 11 bases aligning to TRBD2. The V gene end was trimmed by 6 bases and the J gene end by 6 bases; junction bases not matched to a gene: 10. The CDR3 is 14 residues long. Germline-derived CDR1 and CDR2 are SQVTM and ANQGSEA. The CDR3 sequence is CSVSVAGGLVEQYF. The CDR3 region has the DNA TGCAGCGTCTCAGTAGCGGGAGGGCTCGTCGAGCAGTACTTC.